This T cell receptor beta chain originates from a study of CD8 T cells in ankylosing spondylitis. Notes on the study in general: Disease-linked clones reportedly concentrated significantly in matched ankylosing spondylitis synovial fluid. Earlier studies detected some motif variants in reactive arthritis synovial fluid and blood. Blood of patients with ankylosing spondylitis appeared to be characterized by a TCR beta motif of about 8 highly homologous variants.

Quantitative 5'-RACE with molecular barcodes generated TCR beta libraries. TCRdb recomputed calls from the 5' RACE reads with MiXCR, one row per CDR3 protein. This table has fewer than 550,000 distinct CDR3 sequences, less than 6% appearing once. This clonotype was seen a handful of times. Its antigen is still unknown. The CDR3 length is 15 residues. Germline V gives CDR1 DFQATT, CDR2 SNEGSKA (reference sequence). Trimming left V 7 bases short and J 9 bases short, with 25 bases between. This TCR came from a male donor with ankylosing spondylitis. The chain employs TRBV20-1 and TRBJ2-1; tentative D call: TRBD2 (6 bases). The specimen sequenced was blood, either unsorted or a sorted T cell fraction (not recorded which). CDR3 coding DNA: TGCAGTGTCCTGACCTGGCGGGGACGAGCAACTGAGCAGTTCTTC. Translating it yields CSVLTWRGRATEQFF.